Shown below are 13 T cell receptor beta chains from a single sample sequenced in a study of PD-1 blockade in mismatch repair-deficient tumors. Repertoires were generated with immunoSEQ multiplex PCR, while TCRdb's copy carries only in-frame clones and drops some. This sample carries 120,000 or so clones, more than 70% of them seen once, and the ten largest clones take 12%. Material: peripheral blood, obtained approximately 73 weeks after starting pembrolizumab. These receptors all stem from an adult with mismatch repair-deficient cancer.

The chain joins TRBV6-5 to TRBJ2-7; TRBD2 matches at 8 bases. Germline V gene data show CDR1 as MNHEY and CDR2 as SVGAGI. This CDR3 is built from 14 residues. V trimming: 6 bases; J trimming: 4 bases; junction bases outside the gene matches: 8. The CDR3 DNA reads TGTGCCAGCAGCAAAGCGGGAGAGGGGTACGAGCAGTACTTC. Translated, it gives CASSKAGEGYEQYF.

V and J are TRBV27 and TRBJ1-1, with 9 bases matching TRBD1. Looked up from germline, CDR1 is MNHEY and CDR2 is SMNVEV (reference sequence). V shed 8 bases and J 9 bases; nucleotides not matched to a gene: 19. There are 16 residues in the CDR3. In DNA form, the CDR3 reads TGTGCCAGCTGCATACCGGGACAGGGAGGGGGACTTAAAGCTTTCTTT. Amino acids: CASCIPGQGGGLKAFF.

This rearrangement joins TRBV7-6 to TRBJ2-6; TRBD1 is a possible D gene (6 bases). Per the germline V gene, CDR1 is SGHVS and CDR2 is FNYEAQ. The V gene lost 1 base and the J gene lost 2 bases, with 6 bases spanning the gap. The CDR3 contains 15 residues. CDR3 DNA sequence: TGTGCCAGCAGCTTAGGGGGGCCTGGGGCCAACGTCCTGACTTTC. Amino acid sequence: CASSLGGPGANVLTF.

The J gene is TRBJ2-5, the V gene TRBV28; D is unresolved. Between the trimmed V and J ends, which lost 2 bases and 0 bases, there was a span of 7 bases. From germline, CDR1 is MDHEN and CDR2 SYDVKM. The CDR3 runs to 14 residues. CDR3 bases: TGTGCCAGCAGTTTAACTGCCTACCAAGAGACCCAGTACTTC. This encodes CASSLTAYQETQYF. Using reference TRBV28 and TRBJ2-5 for the parts outside the CDR3, the full variable domain is DVKVTQSSRYLVKRTGEKVFLECVQDMDHENMFWYRQDPGLGLRLIYFSYDVKMKEKGDIPEGYSVSREKKERFSLILESASTNQTSMYLCASSLTAYQETQYFGPGTRLLVL.

In this sample, this clone turned up a few times. CDR3 sequence reads: CASSSTRLYEQYF. The CDR3, as DNA: TGTGCCAGCAGTTCAACACGCCTTTACGAGCAGTACTTC. This chain uses TRBV6-1 with TRBJ2-7; D ambiguous. Trimming shortened V by 5 bases and J by 4 bases, and 12 bases separated the two germline ends. The CDR3 is 13 residues long. CDR1 MNHNS and CDR2 SASEGT come from the germline V gene.

In its sample, this clone was seen a few times. The chain employs TRBV4-1 and TRBJ2-7; weak D call: TRBD1 (5 bases). Trimming pared 3 bases from V and 3 bases from J, leaving 12 bases between. This CDR3 spans 14 amino acids. The germline V gene encodes CDR1 MGHRA and CDR2 YSYEKL. The CDR3 protein is CASSHREKVYEQYF. In nucleotides, the CDR3 is TGCGCCAGCAGCCACAGGGAAAAGGTCTACGAGCAGTACTTC.

The gene calls are TRBV7-9 and TRBJ2-5, with D tentatively TRBD1 (6 bases). The CDR3 runs to 14 residues. Trimming took off 0 bases at V and 7 bases at J, with 12 bases between the two ends. Looked up from germline, CDR1 is SEHNR and CDR2 is FQNEAQ (reference sequence). The CDR3 sequence is CASSLAGQAWTQYF. CDR3 DNA sequence: TGTGCCAGCAGCTTAGCGGGACAAGCTTGGACCCAGTACTTC.

CDR3 sequence reads: CASSIWTSGSTDTQYF. DNA of the CDR3: TGTGCCAGTAGTATTTGGACTAGCGGGAGCACAGATACGCAGTATTTT. V and J are TRBV19 and TRBJ2-3, with TRBD2 matching over 11 bases. V shed 3 bases, J shed 0 bases, and the junction held 2 bases outside the gene matches. This CDR3 contains 16 residues. Germline CDR1 and CDR2: LNHDA and SQIVND (reference sequence).

This sequence joins TRBV4-1 and TRBJ2-2, with D perhaps being TRBD1 or TRBD2 (5 bases each). With 1 base removed from V and 5 bases from J, the gap between germline ends came to 8 bases. CDR3 length: 14 residues. Germline values: CDR1 MGHRA, CDR2 YSYEKL. CDR3 sequence reads: CASSQVGVTGELFF. CDR3 DNA sequence: TGCGCCAGCAGCCAAGTGGGGGTTACCGGGGAGCTGTTTTTT.

The chain recombines TRBV19 with TRBJ2-3; D remains ambiguous. The CDR3 runs 13 residues. Germline loops: CDR1 LNHDA, CDR2 SQIVND (reference sequence). Between the trimmed V and J ends, which lost 3 bases and 6 bases, there was a span of 10 bases. CDR3: CASSIRDLDTQYF. The DNA of the CDR3 is TGTGCCAGTAGTATTAGAGATTTGGATACGCAGTATTTT.

This chain's CDR3 is CASSLLNEAKNIQYF. The CDR3 DNA reads TGTGCCAGCAGCTTATTGAACGAAGCCAAAAACATTCAGTACTTC. V and J are TRBV5-6 and TRBJ2-4; D is uncertain. Germline assignment: CDR1 SGHDT and CDR2 YYEEEE. V was clipped by 2 bases and J by 0 bases, with 9 bases between them. The CDR3 extends over 15 amino acids.

The V call is TRBV27, the J call TRBJ2-7, with a weak D call TRBD2 (5 bases). Germline CDR1 is MNHEY and CDR2 is SMNVEV (reference sequence). The V end lost 5 bases, the J end lost 1 base, and 12 bases lay between the germline ends. CDR3 length: 14 residues. The CDR3 coding sequence is TGTGCCAGCAGTGATGCGAGGGTATCCTACGAGCAGTACTTC. This encodes CASSDARVSYEQYF.

This clone was detected a few times. The rearrangement uses TRBV2 and TRBJ2-7; no clear D gene. CDR1 is SNHLY, CDR2 FYNNEI, per germline. This CDR3 has 12 amino acids. Trimming took 10 bases from V and 3 from J, leaving 13 bases between them. The CDR3 nucleotides are TGTGCCATCCAAGATGAGGACTACGAGCAGTACTTC. Protein product: CAIQDEDYEQYF.